This paragraph covers one T cell receptor (beta chain) sequence. The source of the sample is a study of blood T cell repertoires in COVID-19. Study information: There were acute and convalescent COVID-19 samples, and they came from the United States, Italy and Spain. Sources were T cells, B-cell-depleted T cells, or PBMCs; the material itself was cDNA or gDNA.

Germline CDR1 is SGHRS and CDR2 is YFSETQ. The J segment lost 8 bases and the V segment lost 0 bases, leaving 11 bases of the junction unmatched. The CDR3 is 16 residues long. Original processing methods: Amplification of reference gene primers provided the estimated nucleated cell counts. The data were produced by immunoSEQ multiplex PCR, yet TCRdb's version contains in-frame clones alone and is incomplete. The DNA gave D and trimming, while V, J and clone size come from that table. The sample has approximately 160,000 clones, 87% seen once. Sequencing was done on a sample of PBMCs or T cells enriched from blood (not recorded which). The clonotype was recovered from a woman in her 50s who had recovered from COVID-19. The chain joins TRBV5-1 to TRBJ2-1; 7 bases agree with TRBD2. The CDR3 loop reads CASSLAAGAPPDEQFF. The DNA for the CDR3 is TGCGCCAGCAGCTTGGCGGCGGGAGCACCCCCCGATGAGCAGTTCTTC.